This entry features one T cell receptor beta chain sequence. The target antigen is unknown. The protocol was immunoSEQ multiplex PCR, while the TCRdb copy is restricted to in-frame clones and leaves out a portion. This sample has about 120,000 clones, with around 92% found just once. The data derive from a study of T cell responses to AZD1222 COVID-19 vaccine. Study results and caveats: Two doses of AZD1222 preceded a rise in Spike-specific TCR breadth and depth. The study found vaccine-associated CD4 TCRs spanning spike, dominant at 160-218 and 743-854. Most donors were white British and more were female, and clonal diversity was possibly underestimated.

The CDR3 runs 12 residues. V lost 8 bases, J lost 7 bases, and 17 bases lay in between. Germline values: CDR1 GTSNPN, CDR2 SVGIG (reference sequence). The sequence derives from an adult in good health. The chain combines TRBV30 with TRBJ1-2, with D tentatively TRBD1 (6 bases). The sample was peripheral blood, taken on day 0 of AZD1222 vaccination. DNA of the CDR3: TGTGCCCAAGAGGGGGAGGGCAGTGGCTACACCTTC. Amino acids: CAQEGEGSGYTF.